This T cell receptor (beta chain) was identified in a study of blood T cell repertoires in COVID-19 (dated by TCRdb to about 2020). Notes on the research overall: Samples from collaborators originated in the United States, Italy and Spain and spanned both the acute and convalescent phases of COVID-19. The sample metadata nearly always contained a de-identified subject ID, COVID-19 status, age in years and sex. The repertoires were made available in a free public database intended to serve as a resource for research on the immune response to SARS-CoV-2. HLA class I and class II types, where available, came from metadata supplied by the sample provider rather than from assay-based typing. The prospective study material was composed of cDNA or gDNA derived from T cells, B-cell-depleted T cells, or PBMCs. Deeply sampled blood TCRbeta repertoires from subjects exposed to, actively infected with, or recovered from COVID-19 were included in the dataset. The samples were drawn from two sources: the first 160 participants of the ongoing ImmuneRACE study, and fewer than 1,500 subjects contributed by 6 global collaborators.

Collaborating institutions collected whole blood in K2EDTA tubes following their own protocols. Collaborator samples were shipped for TCRbeta analysis as frozen whole blood, isolated PBMCs, or DNA extracted from either sample type. The table lists this clone with a count of one. It lacks a known antigen. No much larger clone exists at a distance of one base, and base qualities are not known. The immunoSEQ Assay, a bias-controlled multiplex PCR, was used to amplify TCRbeta CDR3 regions from genomic DNA. Concerning the study's data processing: Nucleated cell counts per sample were estimated from amplification of reference gene primers within the assay. To quantify the absolute abundance of each unique TCRbeta CDR3 rearrangement, sequence reads were collapsed and filtered. For each sample, productive Simpson clonality was calculated by taking the square root of Simpson's diversity index across productive rearrangements. Held by TCRdb, this immuneACCESS table contains in-frame sequences only and omits some clones. Under half of the omission traces to an unresolved V gene where checked; the cause of the rest is unknown. The V and J calls and clone size are taken from that table; D and trimming were inferred from the DNA. The sample includes about 170,000 clones, with more than 60% observed a single time. The top ten hold around 8.1% of the sample.

What the authors observed across the whole study: Clinical and demographic metadata were provided uncurated, with the amount varying by source and participant.

The clonotype comes from a man aged 60 to 75 with acute or convalescent COVID-19. What was sequenced was peripheral blood.

The CDR3 has the sequence CSARDRAGTNEKLFF. The sequence in DNA is TGCAGCGCCAGGGACAGGGCGGGGACTAATGAAAAACTGTTTTTT. The chain is assembled from TRBV29-1 and TRBJ1-4; TRBD1 agrees with 9 junctional bases. Trimmed from V: 7 bases; trimmed from J: 2 bases; junction bases lacking a gene match: 8. The CDR3 spans 15 residues, from the cysteine through the phenylalanine. The DNA shown is the 45-base CDR3, in frame from base 1. CDR1 is given as SQVTM and CDR2 as ANQGSEA, both from the germline V gene.